Below are 16 T cell receptor beta chains sequenced from a single sample in a study of tumor and adjacent non-tumor tissue in lung cancer. A modified ARM-PCR protocol with three rounds of nested PCR amplified TCRbeta. Via MiXCR, TCRdb re-called the multiplex PCR reads, giving one row per CDR3 protein. This repertoire shows 60,000 to 85,000 distinct CDR3 sequences, more than 75% found once; its top ten account for less than 50%. No cell sorting was done before RNA was extracted from the tissue. The normal lung tissue was taken more than 3 cm from the tumor edge. The source material was distant non-tumor lung tissue. All receptors come from a man aged 55-75 years with non-small cell lung cancer.

About this clonotype itself: Given the absence of the conserved phenylalanine or tryptophan at the CDR3 end, a read error is likely. The V and J genes are TRBV4-1 and TRBJ2-7; D remains unclear. The CDR3 has 15 residues. The germline gives CDR1 MGHRA, CDR2 YSYEKL. The CDR3 is CASSQDPVGNYEQYL. CDR3 DNA: TGCGCTAGCAGCCAAGATCCAGTAGGGAACTACGAGCAGTACCTC.

The chain has TRBV25-1 and TRBJ2-1; D remains ambiguous. The germline V and J ends were trimmed by 7 bases and 5 bases, with 12 bases remaining between them. CDR3 length: 13 amino acids. Germline loops: CDR1 MGHDK, CDR2 SYGVNS. The CDR3 region is CASNEYSNNEQFF. CDR3 DNA: TGTGCCAGCAATGAGTATTCCAACAATGAGCAGTTCTTC. The full variable domain, its missing parts supplied by reference TRBV25-1 and TRBJ2-1, is EADIYQTPRYLVIGTGKKITLECSQTMGHDKMYWYQQDPGMELHLIHYSYGVNSTEKGDLSSESTVSRIRTEHFPLTLESARPSHTSQYLCASNEYSNNEQFFGPGTRLTVL.

Details on this clonotype: The CDR3 ends on some other residue instead of the conserved phenylalanine or tryptophan, so this is likely a read error. The chain employs TRBV6-2 or TRBV6-3 and TRBJ2-1; 7 nucleotides align to TRBD1. The CDR3 loop spans 14 amino acids. Germline loops: CDR1 MNHEY, CDR2 SVGEGT. This CDR3 is CARSRQGSNNEQFV. CDR3 DNA sequence: TGTGCTAGGAGTAGACAGGGCTCCAACAATGAGCAGTTCGTC.

This clonotype appeared once. Sequence at one end of the junction differs from germline and may be a read error. The chain carries TRBV29-1 and TRBJ2-1, with D possibly TRBD2 on 5 matching bases. The CDR3 covers 13 residues. Germline loops: CDR1 SQVTM, CDR2 ANQGSEA. The CDR3 is CSVELEASNEQFF. CDR3 DNA sequence: TGCAGCGTAGAACTAGAGGCTAGCAATGAGCAATTCTTC.

The sample holds many counts of this clonotype. The rearrangement joins TRBV6-5 to TRBJ2-3; 8 nucleotides align to TRBD2. The CDR3 covers 15 residues. Losses at the gene ends were 5 bases for V and 4 bases for J; bases not matched to a gene: 8. CDR1 MNHEY and CDR2 SVGAGI come from the germline V gene. CDR3: CASSRASGRADTQYF. The CDR3 region has the DNA TGTGCCAGCAGTAGGGCTAGCGGGCGGGCAGATACGCAGTATTTT.

To note about this clonotype: Here the CDR3 omits its conserved ending phenylalanine or tryptophan, so a read error is the likely source. The DNA is omitted, as the CDR3 cannot be located on it reliably, and the CDR3 follows TCRdb's listing. V is TRBV29-1 and J is TRBJ2-4; the table's D call, TRBD1, has no DNA check behind it. 14 amino acids form the CDR3, both terminal residues included. Germline assignment: CDR1 SQVTM and CDR2 ANQGSEA. The CDR3 is CSVEDVTEKNIRYL.

This clonotype was picked up many times. CDR3 loop: CASSPTGGTGNSPLHF. The CDR3 DNA reads as TGTGCCAGCAGCCCCACGGGCGGGACGGGTAATTCACCCCTCCACTTT. V usage is TRBV28 and J usage is TRBJ1-6, with D possibly TRBD1 on 5 matching bases. The V end lost 6 bases, the J end lost 6 bases, and 18 bases lay between the germline ends. Germline-derived CDR1 and CDR2 are MDHEN and SYDVKM. The CDR3 extends over 16 amino acids.

For this clonotype: The conserved phenylalanine or tryptophan normally closing the CDR3 is absent here, so this likely arose from a read error. Because the CDR3's place on the DNA is in doubt, the DNA is left out and the CDR3 is given as listed by TCRdb. This chain links TRBV10-2 with TRBJ2-7; whether TRBD1, the table's D call, matches the DNA was not checked. Inclusive of both ends, the CDR3 amounts to 14 amino acids. Looked up from germline, CDR1 is WSHSY and CDR2 is SAAADI. This CDR3 reads CASRDNTGTYEQCL.

This clonotype rates as medium-sized. Its ends do not fully match the called genes, so a read error is possible. This sequence joins TRBV6-1 and TRBJ2-1; perhaps TRBD1 as D (5 bases). The CDR3 loop spans 12 amino acids. CDR1 and CDR2 (germline): MNHNS, SASEGT. The DNA of the CDR3 is TGTGCCAGCAGAGAAGGGGTCAATGAGCAGTTCTTC. Its translation is CASREGVNEQFF.

Comment on this clonotype: A junction end diverges from the germline sequence, so it may reflect a read error. The chain recombines TRBV6-5 with TRBJ2-2; D is perhaps TRBD2 (5 bases). The germline CDR1 and CDR2 sequences are MNHEY and SVGAGI. There are 16 residues in the CDR3. CDR3 sequence reads: CVSIGLERMKTGELFF. For the CDR3, the DNA is TGTGTCAGCATCGGCCTAGAGCGGATGAAGACCGGGGAGCTGTTTTTT.

This chain uses TRBV12-3 or TRBV12-4 with TRBJ1-1; 9 bases are shared with TRBD1. The junction had 2 bases not matched to a gene; V was cut back by 4 bases and J by 8 bases. The CDR3 covers 12 residues. Written as DNA, the CDR3 is TGTGCCAGCAGTTACAGGGGGCTCGAAGCTTTCTTT. Translation gives CASSYRGLEAFF.

With regard to this clonotype: With a much larger clone just one base away, this may be a read error. The chain is built from TRBV20-1 and TRBJ2-6; TRBD1 matches 8 bases. CDR1 is DFQATT and CDR2 is SNEGSKA in the germline V gene (reference sequence). The CDR3 is made up of 17 amino acids. CDR3 sequence reads: CSSRRSAGGMGANVLTF. In nucleotides, the CDR3 is TGCAGTTCTAGAAGGTCGGCAGGGGGCATGGGGGCCAACGTCCTGACTTTC.

With respect to this clonotype: The conserved phenylalanine or tryptophan normally closing the CDR3 is absent here, so this likely arose from a read error. The chain carries TRBV6-5 and TRBJ1-1; unclear D gene. In germline, CDR1 is MNHEY, CDR2 SVGAGI. V lost 4 bases and J 3 bases, leaving 15 bases between the germline ends. The CDR3 contains 15 residues. The DNA of the CDR3 is TGTGCCAGCAGTTGCGGCGGTCAGGTGTACACTGAAGCTTTCTCT. This gives the protein CASSCGGQVYTEAFS.

This clonotype is medium-sized (0.01 to 0.1%) in the sample. The genes are TRBV29-1 and TRBJ1-1, with 8 positions matching TRBD1. Germline V lookup: CDR1 SQVTM, CDR2 ANQGSEA. The junction had 2 bases not matched to a gene; V was cut back by 7 bases and J by 1 base. The CDR3 loop spans 12 amino acids. In DNA form, the CDR3 reads TGCAGCGGGGGGACAGGGAACACTGAAGCTTTCTTT. Translated: CSGGTGNTEAFF.

This clonotype was observed a few times. The chain has TRBV20-1 and TRBJ2-7, with 15 bases that match TRBD2. The V gene end was trimmed by 5 bases and the J gene end by 4 bases; junction bases not matched to a gene: 9. Germline loops: CDR1 DFQATT, CDR2 SNEGSKA (reference sequence). This CDR3 has 16 residues. CDR3 sequence: CSAGGLAGGRQYEQYF. For the CDR3, the DNA is TGCAGTGCTGGAGGACTAGCGGGAGGGAGACAGTACGAGCAGTACTTC.

A single count supports this clonotype. The rearrangement uses TRBV5-5 and TRBJ2-1; maybe TRBD1 (5 bases). The CDR3 loop spans 13 amino acids. Germline V gives CDR1 SGHKS, CDR2 YYEKEE (reference sequence). V lost 5 bases, J lost 16 bases, and 22 bases lay in between. CDR3: CASSLEGQGPEFF. CDR3 nucleotides: TGTGCCAGCAGTCTGGAAGGGCAGGGCCCGGAATTCTTC.